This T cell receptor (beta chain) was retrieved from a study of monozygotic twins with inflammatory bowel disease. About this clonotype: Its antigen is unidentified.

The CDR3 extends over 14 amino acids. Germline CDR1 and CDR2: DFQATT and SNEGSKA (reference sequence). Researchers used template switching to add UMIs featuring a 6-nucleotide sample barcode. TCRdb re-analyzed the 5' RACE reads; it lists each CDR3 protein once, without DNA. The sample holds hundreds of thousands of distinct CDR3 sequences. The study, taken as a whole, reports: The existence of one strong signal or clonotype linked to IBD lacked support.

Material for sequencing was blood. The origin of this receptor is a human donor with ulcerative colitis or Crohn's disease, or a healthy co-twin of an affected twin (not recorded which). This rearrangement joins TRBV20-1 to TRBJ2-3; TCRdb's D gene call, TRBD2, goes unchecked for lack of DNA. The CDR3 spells CSAQAGGPADTQYF.